Below, one TCR beta chain is given with its context. The antigen is undetermined. This specimen belongs to a study of long-term antiretroviral therapy in people with HIV. Samples held roughly 0.9-10 million cryopreserved PBMC, and DNA extraction followed. Germline V gives CDR1 LNHDA, CDR2 SQIVND (reference sequence). V was pared by 1 base and J by 15 bases, with 16 bases between. The CDR3 length is 13 residues. Study-level points and caveats: An increase in diversity followed ART, yet levels stayed below transplant donor controls.

Sequencing relied on immunoSEQ assay v3.0, run at survey level. Generated by immunoSEQ multiplex PCR, the TCRdb table keeps only in-frame clones and is missing some. The data hold 25,000 to 35,000 clones, with about 90% observed a single time. The sample here was unsorted PBMCs, taken 2 years after starting antiretroviral therapy. V and J are TRBV19 and TRBJ2-1; the D gene is possibly TRBD1 (6 bases). The origin of this receptor is a man between 45 and 60 years old with HIV. Written as DNA, the CDR3 is TGTGCCAGTAGTATAGGGGTGGAGGACAGTCCGTTCTTC. This codes for CASSIGVEDSPFF.